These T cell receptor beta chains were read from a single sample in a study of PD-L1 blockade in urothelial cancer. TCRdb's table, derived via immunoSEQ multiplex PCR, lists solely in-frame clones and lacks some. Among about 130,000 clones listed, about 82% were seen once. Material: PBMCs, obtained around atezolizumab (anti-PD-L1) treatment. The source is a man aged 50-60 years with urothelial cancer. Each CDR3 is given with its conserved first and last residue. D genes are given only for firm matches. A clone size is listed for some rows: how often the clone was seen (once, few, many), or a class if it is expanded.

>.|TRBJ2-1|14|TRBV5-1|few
CASSETVSYNEQFF
TGCGCCAGCAGCGAGACAGTATCCTACAATGAGCAGTTCTTC
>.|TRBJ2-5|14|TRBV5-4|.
CASSRTLGQETQYF
TGTGCCAGCAGCCGTACCCTCGGGCAAGAGACCCAGTACTTC
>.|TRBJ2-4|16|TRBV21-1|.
CASSKLSGGAKNIQYF
TGTGCCAGCAGCAAATTGTCCGGGGGAGCCAAAAACATTCAGTACTTC
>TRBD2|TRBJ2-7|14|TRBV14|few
CASSQDWGGSEQYF
TGTGCCAGCAGCCAAGATTGGGGAGGGTCCGAGCAGTACTTC
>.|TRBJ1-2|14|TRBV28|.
CASSPTSSVYGYTF
TGTGCCAGCAGTCCAACGTCGTCGGTGTATGGCTACACCTTC
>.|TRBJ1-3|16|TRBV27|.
CASSQTAPISGNTIYF
TGTGCCAGCAGTCAGACAGCGCCCATCTCTGGAAACACCATATATTTT
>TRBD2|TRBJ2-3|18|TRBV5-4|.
CASARTSGSWGTTDTQYF
TGTGCCAGCGCTCGGACTAGCGGGAGTTGGGGGACCACAGATACGCAGTATTTT
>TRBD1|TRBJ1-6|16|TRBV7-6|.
CASSSDFRQGNSPLHF
TGTGCCAGCAGCTCAGACTTTAGACAGGGGAATTCACCCCTCCACTTT
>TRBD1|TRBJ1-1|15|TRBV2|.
CASSTKNTGDDEAFF
TGTGCCAGCAGTACAAAAAACACAGGGGACGATGAAGCTTTCTTT
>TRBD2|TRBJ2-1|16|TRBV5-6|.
CASSLSWTSGYNEQFF
TGTGCCAGCAGCTTGTCATGGACTAGCGGCTACAATGAGCAGTTCTTC
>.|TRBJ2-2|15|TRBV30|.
CAWSLGLGNTGELFF
TGTGCCTGGAGTCTGGGACTCGGGAACACCGGGGAGCTGTTTTTT
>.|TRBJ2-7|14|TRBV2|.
CASSPGWSSYEQYF
TGTGCCAGCAGTCCGGGGTGGAGCTCCTACGAGCAGTACTTC
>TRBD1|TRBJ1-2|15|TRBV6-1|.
CASSELRGQGGGYTF
TGTGCCAGCAGTGAATTGCGGGGACAGGGAGGAGGCTACACCTTC
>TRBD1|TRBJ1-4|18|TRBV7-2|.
CASSLSDRGPPMNEKLFF
TGTGCCAGCAGCTTATCGGACAGGGGACCCCCAATGAATGAAAAACTGTTTTTT